The entry below describes one T cell receptor beta chain. The CDR3 sequence is 15 residues long. Trimming at V came to 9 bases and at J to 5 bases, leaving 13 bases not matched to a gene. The germline V gene encodes CDR1 LNHDA and CDR2 SQIVND (reference sequence). Authors' data handling: Amplification from reference gene primers served as the basis for estimated nucleated cell counts. TCRdb keeps only in-frame clones here, not all; method: immunoSEQ multiplex PCR. The D gene and trimming were derived from the DNA, and the V and J assignments and clone size from that table. This sample has about 200,000 clones; 80% to 90% occur once, and the top ten carry roughly 5%. The data originate from a study of blood T cell repertoires in COVID-19. Study summary: Acute and convalescent COVID-19 specimens originated in the United States, Italy and Spain. Sources were T cells, B-cell-depleted T cells, or PBMCs; the material itself was cDNA or gDNA.

The sequence was obtained from a woman of 80 years or more with acute or convalescent COVID-19. J is TRBJ2-5 and V is TRBV19, with 9 bases lining up with TRBD1. The specimen sequenced was peripheral blood. In nucleotides, the CDR3 is TGTGCCAGCCATACAGGGGGCGAGTATCCGGAGACCCAGTACTTC. Protein: CASHTGGEYPETQYF.